The table lists the clone carrying this T cell receptor (beta chain) with many counts. The data belong to a study of neurological immune-mediated disorders. Template-switch 5'RACE cDNA synthesis added a 10-nucleotide unique molecular identifier. From the 5' RACE reads, TCRdb called clonotypes with MiXCR, one entry per CDR3 protein. The table shows 77,000 or so distinct CDR3 sequences, with about 9% occurring only once. Per germline, CDR1 SEHNR and CDR2 FQNEAQ (reference sequence). The CDR3 is 13 residues long. Trimming stripped 5 bases from V and 6 bases from J, with 14 bases between. Sequences were obtained from PBMCs. The chain carries TRBV7-9 and TRBJ2-7, with a weak D call TRBD1 (5 bases). The clonotype was recovered from a man aged 50-60 years in good health. This chain's CDR3 is CASSAGNRFEQYF. CDR3 coding DNA: TGTGCCAGCAGCGCAGGGAACAGGTTCGAGCAGTACTTC.